What follows describes a single T cell receptor (beta chain). The V and J ends lost 4 bases and 0 bases respectively, with 7 bases between them. Germline-derived CDR1 and CDR2 are MNHNS and SASEGT. The CDR3 extends over 14 amino acids. Clones were sequenced by immunoSEQ multiplex PCR, and TCRdb holds only the in-frame ones, with some missing. The table includes approximately 17,000 clones, nearly 80% detected once. The data are from a study of sequential checkpoint blockade in melanoma. Study-level information: First-line arms were nivolumab then ipilimumab, or the reverse, randomized 1:1. Both treatment sequences were followed by maintenance nivolumab.

Described treatment: randomized to nivolumab then ipilimumab (arm A) or the reverse (arm B). Patients had received no earlier DNA-damaging chemotherapy. Live CD3+CD8+ CD19− CD56− cells were sorted from PBMCs. J is TRBJ1-5 and V is TRBV6-1; D gene ambiguous. This sequence originates from a human donor with melanoma. The specimen was CD8+ T cells sorted from blood (inferred from file names), collected from a patient given nivolumab and ipilimumab in sequence. The CDR3 sequence: CASSGGNSNQPQHF. The CDR3 DNA reads as TGTGCCAGCAGTGGAGGGAATAGCAATCAGCCCCAGCATTTT.